One sample yielded the 30 T cell receptor beta chains listed below, sequenced in a study of kidney transplant recipient with SARS-CoV-2 infection. TCRdb ran MiXCR on the reads and lists one entry per CDR3 protein. The table records about 250,000 distinct CDR3 sequences, 25% to 35% of them present only once. Sample: a blood sample, taken at baseline and between days 110 and 120 from a kidney transplant recipient. The source is a young adult male patient who had COVID-19 and was a kidney transplant recipient. A share of the T cells may be of graft donor origin.

In regard to this clonotype: A much larger clone is a single base away; this may be a read error. The V call is TRBV7-3, the J call TRBJ1-6; possible D gene TRBD1, 5 bases. Germline loops: CDR1 SGHTA, CDR2 FQGTGA. CDR3 size: 14 residues. V shed 5 bases and J shed 9 bases, with 14 bases lying between them. The CDR3 bases are TGTGCCAGCAGCCCTCGGGGGGGTGGTTCACCCCTCCACTTT. Encoded protein: CASSPRGGGSPLHF.

This clonotype appeared many times. The chain joins TRBV3-2 to TRBJ2-7; TRBD1, as called in the table, went unchecked against the DNA. TRBV3-2 constitutes a pseudogene. The CDR3 consists of 12 residues. The CDR3 nucleotides are TGTGCCAGCAGCCAGACAGGTCTTGAGCAGTACTTC. Amino acid sequence: CASSQTGLEQYF.

There are many counts of this clonotype. V is TRBV2 and J is TRBJ2-7; TRBD2 agrees at 10 bases. Germline loops: CDR1 SNHLY, CDR2 FYNNEI. This CDR3 comprises 14 residues. The trim removed 4 bases at V and 4 bases at J, leaving 4 bases unmatched. The CDR3 DNA sequence: TGTGCCAGCAGTGCAGCGGGAGGGATGTACGAGCAGTACTTC. It codes for CASSAAGGMYEQYF.

This rearrangement joins TRBV4-2 to TRBJ1-2, with D unresolved. Germline CDR1 reads LGHNA; CDR2 reads YNFKEQ. V was cut by 3 bases and J by 4 bases, with 21 bases left in between. The CDR3 is 17 residues long. The CDR3 is CASSHAGKGCKTYGYTF. The CDR3, as DNA: TGTGCCAGCAGCCATGCCGGCAAAGGTTGTAAGACCTATGGCTACACCTTC.

On this clonotype: Given a much more abundant clone one base away, this may be a read error. This CDR3 is missing its conserved last phenylalanine or tryptophan, likely due to a read error. The DNA is omitted, as the CDR3 cannot be located on it reliably, and the CDR3 follows TCRdb's listing. V usage is TRBV21-1 and J usage is TRBJ1-6; the D call TRBD1 from the table was never checked on the DNA. TRBV21-1 is a pseudogene segment. The CDR3 spans 18 residues, counting both ends. The CDR3 loop reads CASPDWRDEWGYNSPLHS.

Concerning this clonotype itself: A much larger clone is a single base away; this may be a read error. The chain uses TRBV6-8 and TRBJ1-2, with D hard to call. Trimming shortened V by 7 bases and J by 4 bases, and 25 bases separated the two germline ends. Per germline, CDR1 MNHGY and CDR2 SAAAGT. The CDR3 loop spans 17 amino acids. The chain's CDR3 is CASNTGVRSRKTYGYTF. DNA of the CDR3: TGTGCCAGCAATACGGGAGTACGCTCTAGAAAGACCTATGGCTACACCTTC.

With regard to this clonotype: This may be a read error: a much more frequent sequence differs by one nucleotide. The chain employs TRBV30 and TRBJ2-3, with no clear D. Trimming took off 2 bases at V and 1 base at J, with 16 bases between the two ends. Germline CDR1 GTSNPN, CDR2 SVGIG (reference sequence). The CDR3 has 16 residues. The DNA of the CDR3 is TGTGCCTGGAGTTCCAGCGAGAGGCTTGGCACAGATACGCAGTATTTT. Its translation: CAWSSSERLGTDTQYF.

This clonotype was counted ten times or more. The chain recombines TRBV27 with TRBJ1-5; D possibly corresponds to TRBD1 (6 bases). V lost 5 bases, J lost 7 bases, and 18 bases lay in between. There are 15 residues in the CDR3. CDR1 MNHEY and CDR2 SMNVEV come from the germline V gene (reference sequence). CDR3 residues: CASSIVRGSNQPQHF. The CDR3, as DNA: TGTGCCAGCAGTATCGTCAGGGGCTCGAACCAGCCCCAGCATTTT.

As for this clonotype: With a much larger clone just one base away, this may be a read error. The rearrangement links TRBV3-1 to TRBJ1-6; D remains unclear. CDR3 length: 18 amino acids. The V gene lost 4 bases and the J gene lost 5 bases, with 21 bases spanning the gap. Germline values: CDR1 LGHDT, CDR2 YNNKEL (reference sequence). This CDR3 is CASSRLGPIMHHNSPLHF. CDR3 in DNA: TGTGCCAGCAGCCGCCTGGGTCCCATCATGCATCATAATTCACCCCTCCACTTT.

There are many counts of this clonotype. The chain links TRBV29-1 to TRBJ1-1, with D uncertain. V was cut by 2 bases and J by 7 bases, with 11 bases left in between. This CDR3 has 12 residues. Germline CDR1 is SQVTM and CDR2 is ANQGSEA. The CDR3 DNA is TGCAGCGTTGAAAAGTCCACCCTTGAAGCTTTCTTT. Protein sequence: CSVEKSTLEAFF.

In its sample, this clonotype was seen many times. This chain links TRBV6-2 or TRBV6-3 with TRBJ1-1; D gene uncertain. Trimming removed 5 bases at V and 1 base at J, with 14 bases between. The CDR3 loop spans 15 amino acids. Germline V lookup: CDR1 MNHEY, CDR2 SVGEGT. The CDR3 coding sequence is TGTGCCAGCAGTCCGTTGACTGGGAGGAACACTGAAGCTTTCTTT. As protein: CASSPLTGRNTEAFF.

In regard to this clonotype: A single base separates this from a much larger clone, so it may be a read error. The chain links TRBV25-1 to TRBJ1-2; D remains unclear. CDR3 length equals 17 residues. Germline CDR1 reads MGHDK; CDR2 reads SYGVNS. The CDR3 protein is CASSIRIELGKTYDYTF. CDR3 nucleotides: TGTGCCAGCAGTATAAGGATAGAACTGGGAAAGACCTATGACTACACCTTC.

A remark on this clonotype: This may stem from a read error, because a much larger clone lies one nucleotide away. The gene calls are TRBV11-2 and TRBJ1-2; 7 nucleotides line up with TRBD1. This CDR3 comprises 16 residues. The germline V gene has CDR1 SGHAT and CDR2 FQNNGV. V was pared by 5 bases and J by 3 bases, with 12 bases of the junction left unmatched. CDR3 nucleotide sequence: TGTGCCAGCAGCGGTATTGACAGGGCCGAGGACTATGGCTACACCTTC. The encoded protein is CASSGIDRAEDYGYTF.

This clonotype was detected many times. This sequence joins TRBV28 and TRBJ2-7; D not resolved. Trimming pared 1 base from V and 2 bases from J, leaving 15 bases between. The germline V gene has CDR1 MDHEN and CDR2 SYDVKM. This CDR3 contains 16 residues. For the CDR3, the DNA is TGTGCCAGCAGTTTATTTTCTGCTGGGCCTCCCTACGAGCAGTACTTC. It specifies CASSLFSAGPPYEQYF.

This clonotype came up many times. The chain is built from TRBV5-3 and TRBJ1-2, with unresolved D. TRBV5-3 is annotated as an ORF whose role is uncertain. Trimming cost V 7 bases and J 4 bases, with 23 bases left between them. This CDR3 spans 16 amino acids. The CDR3 DNA follows: TGTGCCAGAGGCCCTCCAGTGGTGAGAAAGACCTATGGCTACACCTTC. Residues: CARGPPVVRKTYGYTF.

This clonotype was recorded many times. The chain has TRBV2 and TRBJ1-2, with D uncertain. V was cut by 7 bases and J by 5 bases, with 20 bases left in between. There are 15 residues in the CDR3. CDR1 SNHLY and CDR2 FYNNEI come from the germline V gene. The CDR3 nucleotides are TGTGCCAGCAACTCGCTCACTAATTCGGGGTATGGCTACACCTTC. It specifies CASNSLTNSGYGYTF.

This clonotype has only one observation. One base away lies a much larger clone, so this may be a sequencing read error. This sequence joins TRBV19 and TRBJ1-2; D gene unclear. Germline V lookup: CDR1 LNHDA, CDR2 SQIVND (reference sequence). CDR3 size: 13 residues. In DNA, the CDR3 is TGTGCCAGTAGGTGGGTAGGGAACTATGACTACACCTTC. It codes for CASRWVGNYDYTF. Full variable domain (rest looked up from reference TRBV19 and TRBJ1-2): DGGITQSPKYLFRKEGQNVTLSCEQNLNHDAMYWYRQDPGQGLRLIYYSQIVNDFQKGDIAEGYSVSREKKESFPLTVTSAQKNPTAFYLCASRWVGNYDYTFGSGTRLTVV.

This clonotype was counted a single time. This clone may be a read error of a much larger clone one base away. This sequence joins TRBV30 and TRBJ1-2; TRBD1 aligns across 7 bases. After removal of 4 bases from V and 6 bases from J, the junction contained 11 bases not matched to a gene. In germline, CDR1 is GTSNPN, CDR2 SVGIG (reference sequence). CDR3 length: 14 residues. The DNA for the CDR3 is TGTGCCTGGATAGGACAGGTGGCGCCTAATGGCTACACCTTC. Translation: CAWIGQVAPNGYTF.

With regard to this clonotype: A read error may explain this, as a much larger clone is one base away. The rearrangement joins TRBV21-1 to TRBJ1-1; the DNA was not used to check the table's D call, TRBD1. TRBV21-1 is a pseudogene locus. This CDR3 has 14 amino acids. CDR3 in amino acids: CASTNRGEDTEAFF. The CDR3 nucleotides are TGTGCCAGCACCAACAGGGGGGAGGACACTGAAGCTTTCTTT.

This clonotype showed up just a few times. J is TRBJ2-1 and V is TRBV10-3, with 7 bases matching TRBD2. The germline V gene has CDR1 ENHRY and CDR2 SYGVKD. This CDR3 spans 15 amino acids. Trimming removed 4 bases from V and 6 bases from J; junction bases left unmatched: 9. CDR3 sequence: CAISGGRVVANEQFF. DNA of the CDR3: TGTGCCATCAGTGGAGGGAGGGTAGTGGCCAATGAGCAGTTCTTC.

In this sample, this clonotype turned up a few times. This rearrangement joins TRBV21-1 to TRBJ2-3; the table's D gene call, TRBD2, was not cross checked with the DNA. TRBV21-1 is designated a pseudogene. The CDR3 is 17 amino acids. The chain's CDR3 is CASRGHIATVMQDTQYF. The CDR3 DNA is TGTGCCAGCAGAGGGCACATAGCTACAGTCATGCAAGATACGCAGTATTTT.

Of note for this clonotype: A junction boundary mismatches the germline segment, possibly from a read error. This chain joins TRBV11-3 and TRBJ2-3; D is undetermined. CDR3 length equals 12 residues. The germline gives CDR1 SGHNT, CDR2 YENEEA. The chain's CDR3 is CAGSKNTDTQYF. Here the CDR3 DNA reads TGTGCCGGCAGCAAAAACACAGATACGCAGTATTTT.

In regard to this clonotype: Just one base apart from a much larger clone, this may be a read error. V gene TRBV27 combines with J gene TRBJ2-1, with D tentatively TRBD2 (5 bases). The CDR3 spans 15 residues. Trimming removed 4 bases at V and 0 bases at J, with 10 bases between. Germline V CDR1 and CDR2: MNHEY, SMNVEV (reference sequence). CDR3 nucleotides: TGTGCCAGCAGTTCGGGGAATATCTCCTACAATGAGCAGTTCTTC. The encoded protein is CASSSGNISYNEQFF.

This clonotype was recorded at least ten times. The CDR3 nucleotides read TGTGCCAGCAGTGGGCACGTCACAGCAGGAAAGACCTATGGCTACACCTTC. Its protein product is CASSGHVTAGKTYGYTF. The chain carries TRBV12-3 or TRBV12-4 and TRBJ1-2, with no clear D. This CDR3 contains 17 residues. Trimming stripped 5 bases from V and 4 bases from J, with 23 bases between.

Of note for this clonotype: A much larger clone lies one base from this, so it may be a read error. The chain links TRBV6-6 to TRBJ1-5; D is uncertain. The CDR3 totals 16 residues. CDR1 and CDR2 from the germline V gene are MNHNY and SVGAGI (reference sequence). In nucleotides, the CDR3 is TGTGCCAGCAGTTTTTCCCTGAGTTCGGGCAATCGGCCCCAGCATTTT. It translates to CASSFSLSSGNRPQHF.

This rearrangement joins TRBV7-3 to TRBJ2-3; possibly TRBD2 for D (6 bases). The V gene lost 4 bases and the J gene lost 7 bases, with 24 bases spanning the gap. CDR1 and CDR2 from the germline V gene are SGHTA and FQGTGA. The CDR3 has 17 amino acids. The CDR3 bases are TGTGCCAGCAGCTCAACAAACGGGGGTCTGACAACTAATACGCAGTATTTT. Translated: CASSSTNGGLTTNTQYF.

This clonotype showed up many times. The chain joins TRBV12-3 or TRBV12-4 to TRBJ1-5; D uncertain. CDR3 length equals 13 residues. The V gene lost 5 bases and the J gene lost 7 bases, with 12 bases spanning the gap. The CDR3 coding sequence is TGTGCCAGCAGTACTTTGGGGAGGCAGCCCCAGCATTTT. It encodes CASSTLGRQPQHF.

This clonotype appeared many times. This chain uses TRBV5-4 with TRBJ1-2; D remains ambiguous. V lost 6 bases, J lost 4 bases, and 22 bases lay in between. This CDR3 spans 16 amino acids. In germline, CDR1 is SGHNT, CDR2 YYREEE (reference sequence). The CDR3 is CASIEFVPGKTYGYTF. Written as DNA, the CDR3 is TGTGCCAGCATCGAGTTCGTACCAGGAAAGACCTATGGCTACACCTTC.

This clonotype was seen more than once but under ten times. Given a much more abundant clone one base away, this may be a read error. V usage is TRBV3-1 and J usage is TRBJ1-2; D gene ambiguous. Germline V CDR1 and CDR2: LGHDT, YNNKEL (reference sequence). The CDR3 contains 17 residues. V dropped 5 bases and J dropped 4 bases, with 23 bases sitting between them. CDR3 nucleotide sequence: TGTGCCAGCAGCTGTAGAACCACCCCTCGAAAGACCTATGGCTACACCTTC. Residues: CASSCRTTPRKTYGYTF.

This clonotype was counted many times. V gene TRBV5-1 combines with J gene TRBJ1-4; 7 positions match TRBD1. Germline V gene sequence: CDR1 SGHRS, CDR2 YFSETQ. The J segment lost 2 bases and the V segment lost 5 bases, leaving 6 bases of the junction unmatched. There are 15 residues in the CDR3. As DNA, the CDR3 is TGCGCCAGCAGTCGCTCCAGGGGGACTAATGAAAAACTGTTTTTT. It codes for CASSRSRGTNEKLFF.